These T cell receptor beta chains were read from a single sample in a study of blood T cell repertoires in COVID-19. TCRdb's copy holds only in-frame clones and misses some; the assay was immunoSEQ multiplex PCR. The sample yields 300,000 to 400,000 clones, around 86% seen once. What was sequenced was peripheral blood. The source is a human donor in a cohort sampled during active COVID-19. The CDR3 runs from the conserved cysteine through the conserved F or W. The D gene is left open where the match is weak. A row's size may be missing; if present it is once, few, many or a size class.

j_call d_call clone_size v_call cdr3_aa cdr3_nt
TRBJ1-1 . . TRBV19 CASSITGNTEAFF TGTGCCAGTAGTATAACGGGGAACACTGAAGCTTTCTTT
TRBJ2-3 TRBD2 . TRBV7-7 CASSQTSGGALDTQYF TGTGCTAGCAGCCAAACTAGCGGGGGGGCCCTAGATACGCAGTATTTT
TRBJ1-5 TRBD1 once TRBV20-1 CSASLFSGQYSNQPQHF TGCAGTGCTAGTCTATTCTCGGGACAGTATAGCAATCAGCCCCAGCATTTT
TRBJ1-6 . . TRBV21-1 CASSKQGKSSYNSPLHF TGTGCCAGCAGCAAACAGGGAAAGAGCTCCTATAATTCACCCCTCCACTTT
TRBJ1-6 TRBD1 . TRBV9 CASSGTTGENSPLHF TGTGCCAGCAGCGGAACGACAGGGGAGAATTCACCCCTCCACTTT
TRBJ1-2 TRBD1 . TRBV27 CASSIQGPNYGYTF TGTGCCAGCAGTATACAGGGGCCAAACTATGGCTACACCTTC
TRBJ2-2 . once TRBV10-2 CASSEWATGELFF TGCGCCAGCAGTGAGTGGGCCACCGGGGAGCTGTTTTTT
TRBJ2-1 . . TRBV5-1 CASSLEPNEQFF TGCGCCAGCAGCTTGGAGCCGAATGAGCAGTTCTTC
TRBJ1-1 . few TRBV27 CASNPGRGADFQNTEAFF TGTGCCAGCAACCCGGGGAGGGGGGCCGATTTTCAGAACACTGAAGCTTTCTTT
TRBJ1-5 TRBD1 once TRBV5-6 CASSLGAEWTGGLNQPQHF TGTGCCAGCAGCTTGGGGGCCGAGTGGACAGGGGGTCTCAATCAGCCCCAGCATTTT
TRBJ2-1 TRBD2 . TRBV30 CAWSVGSGGAGFF TGTGCCTGGAGTGTTGGTAGCGGGGGGGCTGGATTCTTC
TRBJ1-5 TRBD1 . TRBV6-1 CASSDPLRDRGDQPQHF TGTGCCAGCAGTGATCCCCTTCGGGACAGGGGAGATCAGCCCCAGCATTTT
TRBJ1-2 . . TRBV12-3/TRBV12-4 CASSLWGQSYTF TGTGCCAGCAGTTTATGGGGACAAAGCTACACCTTC
TRBJ2-3 . few TRBV5-4 CASSLEVVADTQYF TGTGCCAGCAGCTTGGAAGTGGTTGCGGATACGCAGTATTTT